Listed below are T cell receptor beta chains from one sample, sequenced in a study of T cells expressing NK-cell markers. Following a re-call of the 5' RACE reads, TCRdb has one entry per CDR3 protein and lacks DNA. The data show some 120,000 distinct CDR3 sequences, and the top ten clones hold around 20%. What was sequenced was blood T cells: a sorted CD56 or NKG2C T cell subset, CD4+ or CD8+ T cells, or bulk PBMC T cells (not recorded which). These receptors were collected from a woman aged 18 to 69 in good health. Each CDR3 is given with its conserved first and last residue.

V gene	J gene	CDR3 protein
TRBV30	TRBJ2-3	CAWSWTGGTDTQYF
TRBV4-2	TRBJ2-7	CASSHSLSGLAGKAGYEQYF
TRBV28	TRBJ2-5	CASSSLLRTGQETQYF
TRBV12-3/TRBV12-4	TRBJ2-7	CASSSPASSYEQYF
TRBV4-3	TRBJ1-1	CASSQDYGVGEAFF
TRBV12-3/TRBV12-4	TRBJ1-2	CASSYSLITPYGYTF
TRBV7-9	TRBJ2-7	CASSHKGRPYEQYF
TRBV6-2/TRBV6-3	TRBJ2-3	CASSYLSTEPSTDTQYF
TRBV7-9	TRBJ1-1	CASSLEQGENTEAFF
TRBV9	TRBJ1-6	CASSIGTGGMTPLHF
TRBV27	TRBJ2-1	CASSLSSGFYNEQFF
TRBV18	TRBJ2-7	CASSPPSGGYEQYF
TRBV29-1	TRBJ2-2	CSVVSVNTGELFF
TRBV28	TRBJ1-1	CDRSWANTEAFF
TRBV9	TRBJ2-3	CASSAARTLTDTQYF
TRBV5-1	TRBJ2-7	CASSLARGVVYEQYF
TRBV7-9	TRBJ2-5	CASGQVLQETQYF
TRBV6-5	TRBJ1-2	CASSYSDSFTYGYTF
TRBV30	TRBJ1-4	CAWTTGEKLFF
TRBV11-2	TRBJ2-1	CASSSGGAGQFF
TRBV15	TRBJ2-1	CATSRDDRGVTNEQFF
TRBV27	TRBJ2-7	CASSTPGTSGSHEQYF
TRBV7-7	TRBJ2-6	CASSFALHSHSGANVLTF
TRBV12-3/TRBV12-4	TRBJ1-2	CASSRVGDPSNYGYTF
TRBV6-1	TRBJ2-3	CASSEGLAGADTQYF
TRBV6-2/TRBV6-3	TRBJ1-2	CASSYYGTPHGYTF
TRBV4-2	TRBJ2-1	CASSEAGRINNEQFF
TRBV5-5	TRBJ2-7	CASSLGGQGIAGNYEQYF
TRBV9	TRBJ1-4	CASSKTGLNEKLFF
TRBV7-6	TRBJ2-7	CASSLRDSTYEQYF
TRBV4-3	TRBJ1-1	CASSQGDFSELGTEAFF